What follows is one T cell receptor (beta chain) and its context. The antigen is undetermined. TCRdb passed the RT-PCR reads through MiXCR, listing each CDR3 protein once. The table shows about 830,000 distinct CDR3 sequences, with around a sixth occurring only once. The record originates from a study of response to subunit inactivated influenza vaccine. The CDR3 length is 15 residues. In germline, CDR1 is MNHNS, CDR2 SASEGT. V was shortened by 6 bases and J by 1 base, with 16 bases between the two germline ends. The study's findings and limits: Authors suggested few new T cells are recruited by each seasonal influenza vaccination.

This receptor was identified in a man aged 50 or older who received an inactivated influenza vaccine. This sample comprised PBMCs from blood, obtained 5 days after vaccination. The chain employs TRBV6-1 and TRBJ2-7; TRBD1 or TRBD2 may be the D gene (6 bases each). CDR3 nucleotide sequence: TGTGCCAGCAGCTTCGGGGGACAAGCTTCCTACGAGCAGTACTTC. Protein: CASSFGGQASYEQYF.